This TCR beta chain was sequenced in a study of regulatory T cells in long-lasting Graves disease. Building the TCR beta libraries relied on iRepertoire HTBI primers, and CDR3 regions underwent Arm-PCR. In the original workflow: Identified segments across samples numbered just over 60 TRBV and roughly 15 TRBJ. TCRdb recomputed calls from the multiplex PCR reads with MiXCR, one row per CDR3 protein. V and J calls and clone size were set by TCRdb, not the authors. The data hold about 330,000 distinct CDR3 sequences, with around 16% observed a single time. From germline, CDR1 is MNHNS and CDR2 SASEGT. Trimming cost V 7 bases and J 7 bases, with 20 bases left between them. The CDR3 consists of 15 residues. Time point described: newly diagnosed GD, antithyroid drugs for less than 3 months. Following extraction of RNA from PBMCs, that RNA was used to make the TCR library. This clonotype was seen at least ten times. Its antigen remains unknown.

Regarding the study as a whole: Less diverse TCR repertoires were seen in persistent Graves' patients than in newly diagnosed ones.

Separately, the same data were catalogued under a study of T cells in Graves' hyperthyroidism and ophthalmopathy. That source adds: Diagnostic assessment was based on clinical symptoms, serum thyroxine and TRAb, thyroid ultrasound and orbital computed tomography.

The sequencing here drew on peripheral blood mononuclear cells (PBMCs), taken at new diagnosis, from a patient treated with antithyroid drugs. V and J are TRBV6-1 and TRBJ2-1, with D hard to call. This clonotype was sampled from a woman under 30 with Graves disease. CDR3 residues: CASTPAANGRNEQFF. The CDR3 DNA reads as TGTGCCAGCACCCCGGCAGCTAACGGTAGGAATGAGCAGTTCTTC.